The 4 T cell receptor beta chains below were found in one sample sequenced in a study of CD8 T cells in Susac syndrome. Random hexamers were used to reverse transcribe about 0.45 to 1 ug of RNA. TCRdb passed the immunoSEQ multiplex PCR reads through MiXCR, listing each CDR3 protein once. The table lists over 100,000 distinct CDR3 sequences, approximately 96% of them singletons. The specimen was CD4+ T cells from PBMCs. These TCRs come from a human donor with Susac syndrome.

The chain couples TRBV20-1 to TRBJ2-1; TRBD1 matches 8 bases. Germline V gives CDR1 DFQATT, CDR2 SNEGSKA (reference sequence). The CDR3 sequence is 12 residues long. J lost 6 bases, V lost 5 bases, and 3 bases had no gene match. CDR3 protein: CSADDRGNEQFF. The DNA for the CDR3 is TGCAGTGCTGATGACAGGGGCAATGAGCAGTTCTTC.

The gene calls are TRBV4-3 and TRBJ1-1, with 7 bases identical to TRBD1. The CDR3 runs to 15 residues. Germline V gives CDR1 LGHNA, CDR2 YSLEER. J lost 5 bases, V lost 1 base, and 7 bases had no gene match. The CDR3 reads CASSQANRGVTEAFF. CDR3 coding DNA: TGCGCCAGCAGCCAAGCAAACAGGGGAGTGACTGAAGCTTTCTTT.

The chain couples TRBV6-5 to TRBJ2-5, with D maybe TRBD1 (6 bases). Germline assignment: CDR1 MNHEY and CDR2 SVGAGI. This CDR3 has 13 amino acids. Trimming left V 7 bases short and J 2 bases short, with 11 bases between. The CDR3 DNA sequence: TGTGCCAGCACTTCGGACAGACAAGAGACCCAGTACTTC. It is translated as CASTSDRQETQYF.

This clonotype was detected once. The V and J genes are TRBV2 and TRBJ2-3; D remains unclear. Germline loops: CDR1 SNHLY, CDR2 FYNNEI. The length of the CDR3 is 13 residues. V gave up 6 bases and J gave up 6 bases, with 13 bases separating them. The DNA of the CDR3 is TGTGCCAGCAGGCAGGACCCAAGGGATACGCAGTATTTT. Its protein product is CASRQDPRDTQYF. The variable domain in full, completed from reference TRBV2 and TRBJ2-3, reads EPEVTQTPSHQVTQMGQEVILRCVPISNHLYFYWYRQILGQKVEFLVSFYNNEISEKSEIFDDQFSVERPDGSNFTLKIRSTKLEDSAMYFCASRQDPRDTQYFGPGTRLTVL.